This T cell receptor (beta chain) was identified in a study of blood T cell repertoires in COVID-19. Study-level information: Italy, Spain and the United States were the sources of the convalescent and acute COVID-19 samples.

Trimming cost V 2 bases and J 1 base, with 5 bases left between them. The CDR3 has 13 residues. Data came from immunoSEQ multiplex PCR; TCRdb stores just in-frame clones and leaves some out. The sample yields some 120,000 clones, 90% seen once. This clone was observed a single time. V and J are TRBV12-3 or TRBV12-4 and TRBJ1-1; D gene ambiguous. Sequencing used peripheral blood. This clonotype originated in a man aged 60 to 75 with COVID-19, enrolled during active disease. This CDR3 is CASSLRANTEAFF. CDR3 bases: TGTGCCAGCAGTTTACGAGCGAACACTGAAGCTTTCTTT.